The rows below give T cell receptor beta chains drawn from one sample of a study of OX40 agonist ivuxolimab in advanced cancers. Here immunoSEQ multiplex PCR was the method, and the copy in TCRdb shows in-frame clones only, minus some. The sample includes about 95,000 clones, 89% of them seen just once. Sample: CD4+ or CD8+ T cells sorted from blood, taken in a trial of the OX40 agonist ivuxolimab. These receptors originate from an adult with an advanced solid tumor such as melanoma, head and neck, liver or kidney cancer. CDR3s include the opening cysteine and the closing phenylalanine or tryptophan. The D gene is left open where the match is weak. Only some rows state a clone size, as once, few, many or a class for expanded clones.

length: 15; D: TRBD1; J: TRBJ2-4; size: -; V: TRBV4-1; CDR3: CASSAWPRDSSFQYF; DNA: TGCGCCAGCAGCGCGTGGCCCCGGGACAGTAGTTTTCAGTACTTC
length: 14; D: TRBD1; J: TRBJ1-4; size: -; V: TRBV2; CDR3: CASKLQGWYEKLFF; DNA: TGTGCCAGCAAATTACAGGGGTGGTACGAAAAACTGTTTTTT
length: 11; D: TRBD2; J: TRBJ2-1; size: -; V: TRBV30; CDR3: CALRGAAEQFF; DNA: TGTGCCTTGCGGGGGGCGGCTGAGCAGTTCTTC
length: 15; D: TRBD1; J: TRBJ2-1; size: few; V: TRBV11-2; CDR3: CASSFGQGSFNEQFF; DNA: TGTGCCAGCAGCTTCGGACAGGGATCGTTCAATGAGCAGTTCTTC
length: 13; D: TRBD2; J: TRBJ2-1; size: -; V: TRBV6-4; CDR3: CASSGLAGNEQFF; DNA: TGTGCCAGCAGTGGACTAGCTGGCAATGAGCAGTTCTTC
length: 15; D: TRBD2; J: TRBJ2-2; size: few; V: TRBV19; CDR3: CASYSGRPNTGELFF; DNA: TGTGCCAGCTATAGCGGGAGGCCTAACACCGGGGAGCTGTTTTTT
length: 12; D: -; J: TRBJ1-1; size: -; V: TRBV6-1; CDR3: CASRGGGTEAFF; DNA: TGTGCCAGCCGAGGGGGGGGCACTGAAGCTTTCTTT
length: 15; D: TRBD1; J: TRBJ1-1; size: few; V: TRBV5-6; CDR3: CASTGDRGRNTEAFF; DNA: TGTGCCAGCACTGGGGACAGGGGCCGAAACACTGAAGCTTTCTTT
length: 16; D: -; J: TRBJ2-3; size: -; V: TRBV5-6; CDR3: CASSSRGAASTDTQYF; DNA: TGTGCCAGCAGCTCCAGGGGTGCCGCTAGCACAGATACGCAGTATTTT
length: 17; D: -; J: TRBJ2-1; size: -; V: TRBV5-1; CDR3: CASSWGALSGLSNEQFF; DNA: TGCGCCAGCAGCTGGGGGGCACTTAGCGGGTTGAGTAATGAGCAGTTCTTC
length: 18; D: TRBD2; J: TRBJ2-2; size: -; V: TRBV19; CDR3: CASSPAGLAGGPTGELFF; DNA: TGTGCCAGTAGCCCGGCGGGACTAGCGGGAGGGCCGACCGGGGAGCTGTTTTTT
length: 15; D: TRBD2; J: TRBJ2-1; size: -; V: TRBV7-2; CDR3: CASSSSGRSYNEQFF; DNA: TGTGCCAGCAGCTCTAGCGGGCGCTCCTACAATGAGCAGTTCTTC
length: 14; D: -; J: TRBJ2-1; size: -; V: TRBV30; CDR3: CAWSNGGVYNEQFF; DNA: TGTGCCTGGAGTAATGGCGGGGTTTACAATGAGCAGTTCTTC